This T cell receptor beta chain emerged from a study of blood T cell repertoires in COVID-19. In the study overall: Collection of acute and convalescent COVID-19 samples took place in the United States, Italy and Spain. PBMCs, B-cell-depleted T cells, or T cells were the source of the cDNA or gDNA that made up the material.

Seattle's cohort entered during active infection and was followed longitudinally. Original processing notes: Reference gene primer amplification gave nucleated cell count estimates. Measured with immunoSEQ multiplex PCR; TCRdb has only the in-frame clones, and not every one. Clonal size and the V and J genes are those of that table, whereas D and trimming came from the DNA. The data contain roughly 300,000 clones, roughly nine tenths of them seen just once; the ten biggest clones take up 2.2%. The specimen sequenced was peripheral blood. This receptor was identified in a woman under 40 with COVID-19, enrolled during active disease.

In nucleotides, the CDR3 is TGCAGCGCCTCGACAGGGGATGCCAATCAGCCCCAGCATTTT. It specifies CSASTGDANQPQHF. The rearrangement joins TRBV29-1 to TRBJ1-5, with 8 bases that match TRBD1. J was trimmed by 3 bases and V by 7 bases; bases with no gene match: 8. The germline CDR1 and CDR2 sequences are SQVTM and ANQGSEA. CDR3 length: 14 amino acids.